This TCR beta chain appears in the sequencing data of a study of regulatory T cells in long-lasting Graves disease. In regard to this clonotype: What it binds is not known.

V trimming: 2 bases; J trimming: 8 bases; junction bases outside the gene matches: 10. Germline lookup yields CDR1 MGHRA and CDR2 YSYEKL. This CDR3 is built from 15 residues. General observations from the study: Few sampled subjects may have lowered accuracy. Persistent disease exhibited a predilection for TRBV28, TRBJ1-2 and TRBJ2-5.

Regarding time point: persistent/refractory GD, antithyroid drugs over 5 years with positive TRAb. PBMCs provided the RNA from which the TCR library was made. For TCR beta, libraries came from iRepertoire HTBI primers and Arm-PCR of CDR3 regions. One entry per CDR3 protein, called by TCRdb with MiXCR from the multiplex PCR reads. Among approximately 470,000 distinct CDR3 sequences, around 20% were seen once, and the ten largest hold about 7.8%. The specimen was peripheral blood mononuclear cells (PBMCs), collected when the disease was refractory, from a patient treated with antithyroid drugs. The receptor was derived from a female donor with Graves disease. The V and J genes are TRBV4-1 and TRBJ1-2, with 8 positions matching TRBD1. The CDR3 is CASSQYTQGARGYTF. DNA of the CDR3: TGCGCCAGCAGCCAATATACTCAGGGGGCGCGGGGCTACACCTTC.